Each of the 21 T cell receptor beta chains below was sequenced from the same sample in a study of blood T cell repertoires in COVID-19. Sequencing was performed with immunoSEQ multiplex PCR; in TCRdb, only in-frame clones are kept and a portion is missing. The sample lists tens of thousands of clones; 79% were seen once. The sequencing input was peripheral blood. Source of these receptors: a man aged 60 to 75 with acute or convalescent COVID-19.

This chain connects TRBV4-1 to TRBJ1-6; 7 bases are a match to TRBD1. The V gene's germline CDR1 is MGHRA and CDR2 YSYEKL. This CDR3 is built from 17 residues. V lost 0 bases, J lost 7 bases, and 9 bases stayed unmatched. The CDR3 coding sequence is TGCGCCAGCAGCCAAGATGACCTCAGGGGGGCCAATTCACCCCTCCACTTT. This encodes CASSQDDLRGANSPLHF.

V and J are TRBV5-4 and TRBJ2-5, with TRBD1 matching over 7 bases. The CDR3 totals 15 residues. The trim removed 3 bases at V and 4 bases at J, leaving 9 bases unmatched. CDR1 is SGHNT and CDR2 is YYREEE in the germline V gene (reference sequence). CDR3 nucleotide sequence: TGTGCCAGCAGCTCGAGGGCGTCAGGGGGAGAGACCCAGTACTTC. Its translation is CASSSRASGGETQYF.

The rearrangement uses TRBV6-2 or TRBV6-3 and TRBJ1-6; maybe TRBD1 (6 bases). The germline gives CDR1 MNHEY, CDR2 SVGEGT. CDR3 length: 14 amino acids. V was shortened by 0 bases and J by 7 bases, with 7 bases between the two germline ends. The CDR3 reads CASSYSRGNSPLHF. The CDR3 region has the DNA TGTGCCAGCAGTTACTCCAGGGGAAATTCACCCCTCCACTTT.

V usage is TRBV5-1 and J usage is TRBJ1-2, with TRBD1 as a possible D gene (5 bases). The CDR3 is made up of 14 amino acids. Germline CDR1 SGHRS, CDR2 YFSETQ. V was pared by 0 bases and J by 6 bases, with 12 bases between. The CDR3 DNA reads as TGCGCCAGCAGCTTGGAGGCGGGGCCGCATGGCTACACCTTC. Residues: CASSLEAGPHGYTF.

This clone has only one observation. CDR3 protein: CASSQTGTGTYEQYF. The CDR3 bases are TGCGCCAGCAGCCAAACCGGGACAGGGACCTACGAGCAGTACTTC. The rearrangement uses TRBV4-1 and TRBJ2-7, with TRBD1 matching over 9 bases. The germline V gene encodes CDR1 MGHRA and CDR2 YSYEKL. The CDR3 totals 15 residues. V trimming: 2 bases; J trimming: 2 bases; junction bases outside the gene matches: 4.

V and J are TRBV6-5 and TRBJ1-4, with 9 bases lining up with TRBD1. After removal of 5 bases from V and 6 bases from J, the junction contained 7 bases not matched to a gene. The CDR3 covers 15 residues. Germline CDR1 and CDR2: MNHEY and SVGAGI. CDR3 nucleotides: TGTGCCAGCAGTCCGGACAGGGGTCGGGATGAAAAACTGTTTTTT. This sequence encodes CASSPDRGRDEKLFF.

The chain couples TRBV9 to TRBJ2-7; 7 positions match TRBD1. Germline V lookup: CDR1 SGDLS, CDR2 YYNGEE. This CDR3 spans 14 amino acids. J was trimmed by 0 bases and V by 4 bases; bases with no gene match: 4. CDR3 amino acids: CASSLTGSSYEQYF. CDR3 coding DNA: TGTGCCAGCAGCCTGACAGGGAGCTCCTACGAGCAGTACTTC. The whole variable domain, remainder taken from reference TRBV9 and TRBJ2-7, is DSGVTQTPKHLITATGQRVTLRCSPRSGDLSVYWYQQSLDQGLQFLIQYYNGEERAKGNILERFSAQQFPDLHSELNLSSLELGDSALYFCASSLTGSSYEQYFGPGTRLTVT.

The chain recombines TRBV7-8 with TRBJ1-1; D possibly corresponds to TRBD1 (6 bases). The CDR3 is made up of 17 amino acids. Trimming removed 1 base from V and 6 bases from J, with 21 bases in between. The germline V gene encodes CDR1 SGHVS and CDR2 FQNEAQ. CDR3 sequence reads: CASSLENWGQGLAEAFF. The CDR3 nucleotides read TGTGCCAGCAGCTTAGAAAACTGGGGTCAGGGGTTGGCTGAAGCTTTCTTT. The full variable domain, in which reference TRBV7-8 and TRBJ1-1 provide the parts outside the CDR3, is GAGVSQSPRYKVAKRGQDVALRCDPISGHVSLFWYQQALGQGPEFLTYFQNEAQLDKSGLPSDRFFAERPEGSVSTLKIQRTQQEDSAVYLCASSLENWGQGLAEAFFGQGTRLTVV.

There are a few counts of this clone. This chain uses TRBV6-4 with TRBJ1-3; D possibly corresponds to TRBD1 (6 bases). This CDR3 is built from 18 residues. CDR1 MRHNA and CDR2 SNTAGT come from the germline V gene. V was clipped by 2 bases and J by 3 bases, with 20 bases between them. This chain's CDR3 is CASSDRRGPEESGNTIYF. CDR3 bases: TGTGCCAGCAGTGACAGGCGGGGGCCCGAAGAAAGTGGAAACACCATATATTTT.

This clone was observed a handful of times. This chain links TRBV19 with TRBJ1-2, with 9 nucleotides matching TRBD1. The trim removed 6 bases at V and 2 bases at J, leaving 7 bases unmatched. Germline V lookup: CDR1 LNHDA, CDR2 SQIVND (reference sequence). The CDR3 extends over 15 amino acids. The DNA of the CDR3 is TGTGCCAGTAGGGACACAGGGGGCCTCAACTATGGCTACACCTTC. The encoded protein is CASRDTGGLNYGYTF.

This rearrangement joins TRBV5-1 to TRBJ2-5, with TRBD1 matching 9 bases. V lost 4 bases and J lost 13; bases outside the gene matches: 11. CDR1 is SGHRS and CDR2 is YFSETQ in the germline V gene. This CDR3 comprises 13 residues. CDR3 bases: TGCGCCAGCAGCCTTATAGGACAGGGGTCGATGTACTTC. Translating it yields CASSLIGQGSMYF.

CDR3 loop: CAIRVTANYGYTF. The CDR3 nucleotides are TGTGCCATCAGGGTTACAGCTAACTATGGCTACACCTTC. V is TRBV10-3 and J is TRBJ1-2; D gene unclear. CDR3 length: 13 amino acids. Germline V gene lookup returns CDR1 ENHRY and CDR2 SYGVKD. V was cut by 6 bases and J by 0 bases, with 8 bases left in between.

V and J are TRBV27 and TRBJ2-2; 7 bases agree with TRBD1. CDR1 is MNHEY and CDR2 is SMNVEV in the germline V gene (reference sequence). V shed 3 bases, J shed 0 bases, and the junction held 4 bases outside the gene matches. The CDR3 length is 16 residues. The CDR3 DNA sequence: TGTGCCAGCAGTTTCAACAGGGGATCGAACACCGGGGAGCTGTTTTTT. This sequence encodes CASSFNRGSNTGELFF.

This chain joins TRBV9 and TRBJ1-1, with 10 bases identical to TRBD1. V lost 3 bases to trimming and J lost 4 bases; unmatched junction nucleotides: 6. Per germline, CDR1 SGDLS and CDR2 YYNGEE. The CDR3 is 15 amino acids. CDR3 in amino acids: CASSAKTGGLTEAFF. For the CDR3, the DNA is TGTGCCAGCAGCGCTAAGACAGGGGGCCTCACTGAAGCTTTCTTT.

CDR3 nucleotides: TGCGCCAGCAGCCAAGGGGCGCTAGCGGGGGGCCAAGAGACCCAGTACTTC. It yields the protein CASSQGALAGGQETQYF. The J gene is TRBJ2-5, the V gene TRBV4-1; TRBD2 matches 11 bases. The CDR3 is 17 residues long. Germline V lookup: CDR1 MGHRA, CDR2 YSYEKL. J gave up 1 base and V 1 base, and 5 bases lay outside the gene matches.

The V gene is TRBV6-5, the J gene TRBJ2-1; D is possibly TRBD1 (5 bases). Germline CDR1 MNHEY, CDR2 SVGAGI. V gave up 8 bases and J gave up 6 bases, with 20 bases separating them. This CDR3 contains 15 residues. The CDR3 is CASRQRPRTFNEQFF. In nucleotides, the CDR3 is TGTGCCAGCCGACAGCGACCCCGTACCTTCAATGAGCAGTTCTTC.

The CDR3 bases are TGTGCCAGCAGCGTACAATACACCGGGGAGCTGTTTTTT. This sequence encodes CASSVQYTGELFF. This chain joins TRBV5-6 and TRBJ2-2; D gene ambiguous. Per the germline V gene, CDR1 is SGHDT and CDR2 is YYEEEE. Trimming pared 4 bases from V and 3 bases from J, leaving 7 bases between. The CDR3 has 13 amino acids.

The chain employs TRBV7-2 and TRBJ2-1; 10 positions agree with TRBD1. The V and J ends lost 4 bases and 10 bases, in that order; junction bases with no gene match: 7. The CDR3 runs to 14 residues. Germline CDR1 and CDR2: SGHTA and FQGNSA. CDR3 residues: CASSSRDRGTEQFF. The CDR3 nucleotides read TGTGCCAGCAGCTCCCGGGACAGGGGTACGGAGCAGTTCTTC.

The chain couples TRBV7-2 to TRBJ1-5, with D tentatively TRBD1 (6 bases). From germline, CDR1 is SGHTA and CDR2 FQGNSA. The CDR3 extends over 13 amino acids. Deletions cut 4 bases from V and 6 bases from J, with 10 bases between. CDR3 sequence: CASSWDTGQPQHF. In DNA, the CDR3 is TGTGCCAGCAGCTGGGACACGGGTCAGCCCCAGCATTTT.

With regard to this clone: Sequence at one end of the junction differs from germline and may be a read error. The chain carries TRBV7-7 and TRBJ2-5; the D gene is possibly TRBD1 (7 bases). Germline CDR1 and CDR2: SSHAT and FNYEAQ (reference sequence). This CDR3 has 15 residues. CDR3 protein: CASSRTGGRGETQYF. Written as DNA, the CDR3 is TGTGCTAGCAGCCGGACAGGCGGGCGGGGAGAGACCCAGTACTTC. Complete variable domain (other parts from reference TRBV7-7 and TRBJ2-5): GAGVSQSPRYKVTKRGQDVTLRCDPISSHATLYWYQQALGQGPEFLTYFNYEAQPDKSGLPSDRFSAERPEGSISTLTIQRTEQRDSAMYRCASSRTGGRGETQYFGPGTRLLVL.

The chain employs TRBV5-1 and TRBJ2-7, with 9 bases lining up with TRBD1. The J segment lost 3 bases and the V segment lost 5 bases, leaving 9 bases of the junction unmatched. Germline CDR1 and CDR2: SGHRS and YFSETQ. The CDR3 is 15 residues long. Here the CDR3 DNA reads TGCGCCAGCAGTTCTTCCGGGACAGGGATCTACGAGCAGTACTTC. This sequence encodes CASSSSGTGIYEQYF.